Below are 24 T cell receptor beta chains sequenced from a single sample in a study of T cells after yellow fever vaccination. TCRdb re-analysed the 5' RACE reads in MiXCR, keeping a single row per CDR3 protein. The repertoire holds some 320,000 distinct CDR3 sequences, roughly 9% seen once, with about 3% in the top ten. The sequenced sample was CD4+ T cells sorted from PBMCs, obtained 5 days after the yellow fever booster vaccination. Source of these receptors: a man in his late teens or twenties who received the YFV17D yellow fever vaccine.

This clonotype turned up a few times. The chain uses TRBV6-1 and TRBJ1-2; D ambiguous. Germline lookup yields CDR1 MNHNS and CDR2 SASEGT. CDR3 length: 15 amino acids. Trimming cost V 1 base and J 3 bases, with 12 bases left between them. DNA of the CDR3: TGTGCCAGCAGTGAAGTCGGGCAGGCGGACTATGGCTACACCTTC. It codes for CASSEVGQADYGYTF.

For the CDR3, the DNA is TGTGCCAGCACGGGACAGGAGGATTCACCCCTCCACTTT. This encodes CASTGQEDSPLHF. This rearrangement joins TRBV6-2 or TRBV6-3 to TRBJ1-6; TRBD1 matches at 8 bases. V lost 7 bases, J lost 8 bases, and 4 bases stayed unmatched. Germline CDR1 reads MNHEY; CDR2 reads SVGEGT. The CDR3 spans 13 residues.

The chain recombines TRBV20-1 with TRBJ1-5; D might be TRBD1 (6 bases). V shed 5 bases and J shed 0 bases, with 11 bases lying between them. The CDR3 length is 14 residues. Germline-derived CDR1 and CDR2 are DFQATT and SNEGSKA (reference sequence). The CDR3 bases are TGCAGTGCTGGGGGCACCTTTAGCAATCAGCCCCAGCATTTT. Amino acid sequence: CSAGGTFSNQPQHF.

This clonotype appeared many times. The chain employs TRBV7-2 and TRBJ2-7; no clear D gene. Germline CDR1 is SGHTA and CDR2 is FQGNSA. This CDR3 region has 16 residues. Trimming pared 1 base from V and 0 bases from J, leaving 13 bases between. CDR3 in amino acids: CASSLEGGPSSYEQYV. CDR3 sequence (DNA): TGTGCCAGCAGCTTAGAAGGCGGACCGAGCTCCTACGAGCAGTACGTC.

This clonotype has a handful of counts. The chain combines TRBV27 with TRBJ2-3; the D gene is possibly TRBD1 (6 bases). The CDR3 runs 14 residues. Germline values: CDR1 MNHEY, CDR2 SMNVEV (reference sequence). The V end lost 6 bases, the J end lost 5 bases, and 15 bases lay between the germline ends. The CDR3 DNA sequence: TGTGCCAGCAGCCTCGGTGGGGACATAGATACGCAGTATTTT. It translates to CASSLGGDIDTQYF.

This clonotype came up a few times. V gene TRBV5-1 combines with J gene TRBJ2-3; unclear D gene. This CDR3 is built from 14 residues. Looked up from germline, CDR1 is SGHRS and CDR2 is YFSETQ. The V end lost 0 bases, the J end lost 2 bases, and 7 bases lay between the germline ends. The CDR3 sequence: CASSLVPNTDTQYF. CDR3 DNA: TGCGCCAGCAGCTTGGTGCCGAACACAGATACGCAGTATTTT.

At least ten counts were recorded for this clonotype. The rearrangement joins TRBV5-6 to TRBJ1-5, with D tentatively TRBD1 (6 bases). The V end was cut by 2 bases, the J end by 4 bases, with 10 bases between. There are 14 residues in the CDR3. Germline values: CDR1 SGHDT, CDR2 YYEEEE. The CDR3 region is CASSFGQRNQPQHF. The CDR3 nucleotides are TGTGCCAGCAGCTTCGGACAGAGGAATCAGCCCCAGCATTTT. Filled out from reference TRBV5-6 and TRBJ1-5, the complete variable domain reads DAGVTQSPTHLIKTRGQQVTLRCSPKSGHDTVSWYQQALGQGPQFIFQYYEEEERQRGNFPDRFSGHQFPNYSSELNVNALLLGDSALYLCASSFGQRNQPQHFGDGTRLSIL.

The gene calls are TRBV6-6 and TRBJ1-1, with D possibly TRBD1 on 6 matching bases. Trimming cost V 6 bases and J 3 bases, with 14 bases left between them. The CDR3 has 14 amino acids. Per the germline V gene, CDR1 is MNHNY and CDR2 is SVGAGI (reference sequence). This CDR3 is CASRTGLGYTEAFF. CDR3 in DNA: TGTGCCAGCAGAACAGGGTTGGGGTACACTGAAGCTTTCTTT.

There are a few counts of this clonotype. The chain is built from TRBV20-1 and TRBJ1-5; D remains unclear. Trimming left V 0 bases short and J 6 bases short, with 9 bases between. The CDR3 has 13 residues. The V gene's germline CDR1 is DFQATT and CDR2 SNEGSKA (reference sequence). CDR3: CSARDPSGQPQHF. The CDR3 DNA follows: TGCAGTGCTAGAGATCCCTCCGGTCAGCCCCAGCATTTT.

The chain uses TRBV4-2 and TRBJ1-3, with 7 bases fitting TRBD1. CDR1 and CDR2 (germline): LGHNA, YNFKEQ. V lost 1 base to trimming and J lost 3 bases; unmatched junction nucleotides: 3. This CDR3 contains 15 residues. The chain's CDR3 is CASSQGGDSGNTIYF. CDR3 DNA sequence: TGTGCCAGCAGCCAAGGAGGGGACAGTGGAAACACCATATATTTT.

The chain carries TRBV24-1 and TRBJ2-2; D call uncertain. Germline V gives CDR1 KGHDR, CDR2 SFDVKD. The CDR3 runs 14 residues. V lost 3 bases, J lost 2 bases, and 6 bases lay in between. CDR3 sequence (DNA): TGTGCCACCAGTGATCTTAGAAACACCGGGGAGCTGTTTTTT. The encoded protein is CATSDLRNTGELFF.

This clonotype was seen a few times. This sequence joins TRBV7-8 and TRBJ1-1; 8 bases agree with TRBD1. The CDR3 is 15 amino acids. In germline, CDR1 is SGHVS, CDR2 FQNEAQ. Trimming at V came to 5 bases and at J to 6 bases, leaving 11 bases not matched to a gene. The CDR3 here is CASSVQGVVRAEAFF. As DNA, the CDR3 is TGTGCCAGCAGCGTACAGGGGGTAGTTCGGGCTGAAGCTTTCTTT.

This clonotype was seen ten or more times. The chain links TRBV7-2 to TRBJ2-1; D unclear. The CDR3 length is 12 residues. Germline CDR1 and CDR2: SGHTA and FQGNSA. V was trimmed by 3 bases and J by 5 bases, leaving 5 bases between them. As DNA, the CDR3 is TGTGCCAGCAGCTTGTTCAACAATGAGCAGTTCTTC. Encoded protein: CASSLFNNEQFF.

In this sample, this clonotype turned up many times. The V and J genes are TRBV29-1 and TRBJ1-1; D is perhaps TRBD1 (6 bases). CDR1 SQVTM and CDR2 ANQGSEA come from the germline V gene. The CDR3 is 12 amino acids. V was shortened by 7 bases and J by 5 bases, with 14 bases between the two germline ends. In DNA, the CDR3 is TGCAGCGGCAGGGGAGGAAGAACTGAAGCTTTCTTT. This gives the protein CSGRGGRTEAFF.

The chain employs TRBV7-3 and TRBJ2-3, with 8 bases that match TRBD2. After removal of 3 bases from V and 5 bases from J, the junction contained 7 bases not matched to a gene. The germline CDR1 and CDR2 sequences are SGHTA and FQGTGA. CDR3 length: 15 residues. The CDR3: CASSFYGGAQDTQYF. The CDR3 nucleotides read TGTGCCAGCAGCTTTTACGGGGGGGCCCAAGATACGCAGTATTTT.

The sample holds a few counts of this clonotype. This chain joins TRBV5-1 and TRBJ1-2, with 11 bases lining up with TRBD1. CDR3 length equals 15 residues. V dropped 3 bases and J dropped 5; count of bases not matched to a gene: 6. Germline CDR1 is SGHRS and CDR2 is YFSETQ. CDR3 sequence: CASSSSGTGGYGYTF. Here the CDR3 DNA reads TGCGCCAGCAGCTCCTCCGGGACAGGGGGGTATGGCTACACCTTC.

This clonotype was recorded many times. The rearrangement joins TRBV12-3 or TRBV12-4 to TRBJ2-4; no clear D. Trimming took 2 bases from V and 0 from J, leaving 5 bases between them. This CDR3 has 14 residues. CDR3 region: CASSLNVAKNIQYF. The CDR3 nucleotides read TGTGCCAGCAGTTTAAACGTAGCCAAAAACATTCAGTACTTC.

The genes are TRBV10-3 and TRBJ2-5; D assignment may be TRBD1 or TRBD2 (5 bases each). CDR1 is ENHRY and CDR2 is SYGVKD in the germline V gene. V was shortened by 4 bases and J by 6 bases, with 12 bases between the two germline ends. The CDR3 totals 13 residues. The DNA of the CDR3 is TGTGCCATCAGTGGCCCGGGACGACAGACCCAGTACTTC. This sequence encodes CAISGPGRQTQYF.

This rearrangement joins TRBV20-1 to TRBJ1-1; D is perhaps TRBD1 (5 bases). This CDR3 spans 13 amino acids. With 3 bases removed from V and 10 bases from J, the gap between germline ends came to 18 bases. Per the germline V gene, CDR1 is DFQATT and CDR2 is SNEGSKA (reference sequence). CDR3 sequence reads: CSARRPGNIAAFF. The CDR3 region has the DNA TGCAGTGCTAGGAGGCCAGGGAATATAGCAGCTTTCTTT.

This clonotype was seen only a few times. The chain carries TRBV20-1 and TRBJ1-1; a possible D gene is TRBD1 (6 bases). This CDR3 is 16 amino acids long. CDR1 is DFQATT, CDR2 SNEGSKA, per germline (reference sequence). V gave up 2 bases and J gave up 4 bases, with 20 bases separating them. In DNA, the CDR3 is TGCAGTGCTAGAACCGGGGGCCTACGAACGGGCACTGAAGCTTTCTTT. Translating it yields CSARTGGLRTGTEAFF.

In this sample, this clonotype turned up many times. This chain links TRBV18 with TRBJ1-1; TRBD1 might be the D (6 bases). The CDR3 has 14 amino acids. The V and J ends lost 3 bases and 1 base respectively, with 9 bases between them. The germline V gene encodes CDR1 KGHSH and CDR2 LQKENI. In DNA, the CDR3 is TGTGCCAGCTCACCCCTGGACAGGAACACTGAAGCTTTCTTT. Amino acid sequence: CASSPLDRNTEAFF.

This clonotype was seen a handful of times. V and J are TRBV20-1 and TRBJ1-1, with 10 bases that match TRBD1. The CDR3 has 14 amino acids. V dropped 6 bases and J dropped 5; count of bases not matched to a gene: 9. Germline V CDR1 and CDR2: DFQATT, SNEGSKA (reference sequence). The CDR3 here is CSAQTGGVRTEAFF. CDR3 DNA sequence: TGCAGTGCCCAGACAGGGGGCGTAAGAACTGAAGCTTTCTTT.

In its sample, this clonotype was seen a few times. The chain links TRBV4-3 to TRBJ1-5; D is uncertain. With 0 bases removed from V and 3 bases from J, the gap between germline ends came to 9 bases. The germline V gene has CDR1 LGHNA and CDR2 YSLEER. The CDR3 contains 15 residues. In nucleotides, the CDR3 is TGCGCCAGCAGCCAAGATTCGACAAACAATCAGCCCCAGCATTTT. Amino acids: CASSQDSTNNQPQHF.

This clonotype has just a few counts. The chain combines TRBV5-6 with TRBJ2-5, with 9 bases matching TRBD2. The V gene's germline CDR1 is SGHDT and CDR2 YYEEEE. Trimming removed 0 bases from V and 7 bases from J; junction bases left unmatched: 7. The CDR3 has 15 residues. The CDR3 DNA reads as TGTGCCAGCAGCTTGGTGACTAGCGGTACAGGGACCCAGTACTTC. Protein: CASSLVTSGTGTQYF.